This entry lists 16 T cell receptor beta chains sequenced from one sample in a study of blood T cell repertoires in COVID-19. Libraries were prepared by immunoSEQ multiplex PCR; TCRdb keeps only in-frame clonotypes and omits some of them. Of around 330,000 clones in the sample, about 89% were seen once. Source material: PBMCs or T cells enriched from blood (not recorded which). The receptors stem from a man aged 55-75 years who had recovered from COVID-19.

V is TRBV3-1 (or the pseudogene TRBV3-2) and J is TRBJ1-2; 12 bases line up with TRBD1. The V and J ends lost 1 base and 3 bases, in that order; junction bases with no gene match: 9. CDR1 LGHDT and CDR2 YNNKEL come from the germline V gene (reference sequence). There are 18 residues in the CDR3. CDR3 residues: CASSQVGGGTGGHYGYTF. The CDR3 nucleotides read TGTGCCAGCAGCCAAGTTGGGGGCGGGACAGGGGGCCACTATGGCTACACCTTC.

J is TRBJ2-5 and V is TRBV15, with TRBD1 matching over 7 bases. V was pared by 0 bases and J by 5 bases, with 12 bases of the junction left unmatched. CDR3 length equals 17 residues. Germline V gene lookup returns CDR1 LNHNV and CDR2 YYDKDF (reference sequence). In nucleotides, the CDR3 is TGTGCCACCAGCAGAGAATCTATGCGCGACAGGGAGGAGACCCAGTACTTC. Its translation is CATSRESMRDREETQYF.

The CDR3, as DNA: TGCGCCAGCAGCTTGGATCCCGCCAGCCACTGGGGCTATGACAATGAGCAGTTCTTC. This gives the protein CASSLDPASHWGYDNEQFF. This chain connects TRBV5-1 to TRBJ2-1; D is perhaps TRBD1 (5 bases). The length of the CDR3 is 19 residues. V lost 0 bases and J 5 bases, leaving 24 bases between the germline ends. Germline V gives CDR1 SGHRS, CDR2 YFSETQ.

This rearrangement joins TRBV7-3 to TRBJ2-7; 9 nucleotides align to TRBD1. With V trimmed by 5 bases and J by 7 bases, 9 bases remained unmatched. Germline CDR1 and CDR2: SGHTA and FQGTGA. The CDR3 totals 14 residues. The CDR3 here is CASSRWGQGHEQYF. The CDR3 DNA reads TGTGCCAGCAGCCGTTGGGGACAGGGTCATGAGCAGTACTTC.

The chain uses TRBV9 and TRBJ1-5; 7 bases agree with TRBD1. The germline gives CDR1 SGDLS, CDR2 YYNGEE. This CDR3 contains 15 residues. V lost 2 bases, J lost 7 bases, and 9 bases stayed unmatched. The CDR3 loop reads CASSVQPGGGQPQHF. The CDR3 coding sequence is TGTGCCAGCAGCGTTCAACCAGGGGGTGGACAGCCCCAGCATTTT.

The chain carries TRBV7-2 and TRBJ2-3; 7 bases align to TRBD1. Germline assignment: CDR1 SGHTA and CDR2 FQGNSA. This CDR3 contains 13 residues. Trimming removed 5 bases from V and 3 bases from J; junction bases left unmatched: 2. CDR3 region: CASSMGQTDTQYF. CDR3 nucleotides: TGTGCCAGCAGCATGGGACAGACAGATACGCAGTATTTT.

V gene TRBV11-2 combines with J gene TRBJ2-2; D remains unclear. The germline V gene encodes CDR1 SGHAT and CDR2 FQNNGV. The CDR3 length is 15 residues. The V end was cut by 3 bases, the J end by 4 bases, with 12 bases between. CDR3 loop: CASSFLLEATGELFF. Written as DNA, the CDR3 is TGTGCCAGCAGCTTCTTGTTAGAGGCCACCGGGGAGCTGTTTTTT.

CDR3 in DNA: TGTGCCAGCAGTTCCTCGGCCGGGGATTCCTACAATGAGCAGTTCTTC. Protein product: CASSSSAGDSYNEQFF. The chain recombines TRBV27 with TRBJ2-1; tentatively, D is TRBD2 (5 bases). Germline V lookup: CDR1 MNHEY, CDR2 SMNVEV (reference sequence). The CDR3 extends over 16 amino acids. Trimming cost V 4 bases and J 1 base, with 14 bases left between them.

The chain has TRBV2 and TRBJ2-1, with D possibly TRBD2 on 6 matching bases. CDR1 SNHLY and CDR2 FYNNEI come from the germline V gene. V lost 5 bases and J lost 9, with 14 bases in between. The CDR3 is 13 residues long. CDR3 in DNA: TGTGCCAGCAGTCGGGGGTCTGAGGGTGAGCAGTTCTTC. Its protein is CASSRGSEGEQFF.

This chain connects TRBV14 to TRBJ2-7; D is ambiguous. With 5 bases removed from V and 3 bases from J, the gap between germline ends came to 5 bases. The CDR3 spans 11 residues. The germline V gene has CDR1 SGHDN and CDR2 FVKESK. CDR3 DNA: TGTGCCAGCAGCTCCCACTACGAGCAGTACTTC. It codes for CASSSHYEQYF.

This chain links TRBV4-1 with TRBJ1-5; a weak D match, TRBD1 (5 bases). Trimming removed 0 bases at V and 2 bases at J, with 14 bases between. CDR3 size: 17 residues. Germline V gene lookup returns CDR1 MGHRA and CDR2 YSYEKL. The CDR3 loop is CASSQEGTGRGNQPQHF. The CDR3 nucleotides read TGCGCCAGCAGCCAAGAGGGCACGGGCAGGGGCAATCAGCCCCAGCATTTT.

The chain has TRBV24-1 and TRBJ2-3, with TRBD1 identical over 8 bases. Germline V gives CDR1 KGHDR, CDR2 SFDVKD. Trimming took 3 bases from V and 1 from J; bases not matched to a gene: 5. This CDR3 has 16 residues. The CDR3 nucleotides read TGTGCCACCAGTGATGCTGGACAGGGAGGCACAGATACGCAGTATTTT. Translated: CATSDAGQGGTDTQYF.

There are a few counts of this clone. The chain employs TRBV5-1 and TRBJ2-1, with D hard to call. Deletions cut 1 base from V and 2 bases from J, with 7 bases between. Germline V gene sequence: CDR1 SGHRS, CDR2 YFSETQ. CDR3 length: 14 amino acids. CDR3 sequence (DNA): TGCGCCAGCAGCTTGCGGCTAGCCTACAATGAGCAGTTCTTC. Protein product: CASSLRLAYNEQFF.

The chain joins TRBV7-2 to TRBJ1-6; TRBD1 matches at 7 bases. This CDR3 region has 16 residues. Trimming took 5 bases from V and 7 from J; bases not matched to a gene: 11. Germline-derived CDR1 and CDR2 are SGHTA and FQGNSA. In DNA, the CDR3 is TGTGCCAGCAGCAAACAAGCGACAGGGAGAAATTCACCCCTCCACTTT. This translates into CASSKQATGRNSPLHF. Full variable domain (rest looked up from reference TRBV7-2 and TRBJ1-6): GAGVSQSPSNKVTEKGKDVELRCDPISGHTALYWYRQSLGQGLEFLIYFQGNSAPDKSGLPSDRFSAERTGGSVSTLTIQRTQQEDSAVYLCASSKQATGRNSPLHFGNGTRLTVT.

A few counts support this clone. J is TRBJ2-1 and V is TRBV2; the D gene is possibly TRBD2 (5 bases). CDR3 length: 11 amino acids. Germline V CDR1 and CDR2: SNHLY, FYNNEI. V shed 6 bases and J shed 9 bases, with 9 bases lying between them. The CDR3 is CASRIATEQFF. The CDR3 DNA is TGTGCCAGCAGAATAGCGACTGAGCAGTTCTTC.

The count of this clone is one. CDR3 sequence: CASSWDSGQPQHF. CDR3 sequence (DNA): TGTGCCAGCAGCTGGGACTCGGGTCAGCCCCAGCATTTT. The rearrangement uses TRBV7-2 and TRBJ1-5, with a weak D call TRBD1 (5 bases). This CDR3 comprises 13 residues. Germline V lookup: CDR1 SGHTA, CDR2 FQGNSA. V was trimmed by 4 bases and J by 6 bases, leaving 10 bases between them.